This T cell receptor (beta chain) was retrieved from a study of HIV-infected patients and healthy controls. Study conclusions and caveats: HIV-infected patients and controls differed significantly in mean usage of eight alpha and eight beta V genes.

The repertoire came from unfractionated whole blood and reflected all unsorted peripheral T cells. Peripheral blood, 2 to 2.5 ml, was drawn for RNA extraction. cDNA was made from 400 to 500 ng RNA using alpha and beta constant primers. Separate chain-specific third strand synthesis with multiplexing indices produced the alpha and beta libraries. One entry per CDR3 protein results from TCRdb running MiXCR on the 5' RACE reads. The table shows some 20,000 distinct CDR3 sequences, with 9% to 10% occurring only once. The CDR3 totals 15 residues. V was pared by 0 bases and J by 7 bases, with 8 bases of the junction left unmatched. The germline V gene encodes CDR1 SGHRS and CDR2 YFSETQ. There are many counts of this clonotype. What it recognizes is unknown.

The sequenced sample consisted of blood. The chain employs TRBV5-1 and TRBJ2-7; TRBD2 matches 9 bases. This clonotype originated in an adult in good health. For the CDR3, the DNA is TGCGCCAGCAGCTTGGCGGTAGCGGGAGTATATGAGCAGTACTTC. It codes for CASSLAVAGVYEQYF.